Below, 8 T cell receptor beta chains from the same sample are listed, as sequenced in a study of OX40 agonist ivuxolimab in advanced cancers. Here immunoSEQ multiplex PCR was the method, and the copy in TCRdb shows in-frame clones only, minus some. Of 110,000 or so clones listed, 85% to 95% are singletons. Here the sequenced sample was CD4+ or CD8+ T cells sorted from blood, taken in a trial of the OX40 agonist ivuxolimab. Every receptor here comes from an adult with an advanced solid tumor such as melanoma, head and neck, liver or kidney cancer.

V usage is TRBV2 and J usage is TRBJ1-5; a weak D match, TRBD1 (5 bases). Germline V CDR1 and CDR2: SNHLY, FYNNEI. Trimming stripped 5 bases from V and 3 bases from J, with 8 bases between. The CDR3 sequence is 13 residues long. DNA of the CDR3: TGTGCCAGCAGTCCAGGGAACAATCAGCCCCAGCATTTT. Encoded protein: CASSPGNNQPQHF.

This clone occurred once. The V and J genes are TRBV7-9 and TRBJ1-4; D gene uncertain. The CDR3 is made up of 16 amino acids. Per germline, CDR1 SEHNR and CDR2 FQNEAQ (reference sequence). V lost 1 base to trimming and J lost 4 bases, with 13 bases between them. CDR3 DNA sequence: TGTGCCAGCAGCTTAGTATCAGCGAGGAGTAATGAAAAACTGTTTTTT. This translates into CASSLVSARSNEKLFF.

The CDR3 here is CASSSKRQNTGELFF. Written as DNA, the CDR3 is TGTGCCAGCAGCTCGAAGCGGCAGAACACCGGGGAGCTGTTTTTT. The rearrangement uses TRBV11-1 and TRBJ2-2; tentative D call: TRBD2 (5 bases). CDR1 SGHAT and CDR2 FQDESV come from the germline V gene (reference sequence). The germline V and J ends were trimmed by 4 bases and 1 base, with 10 bases remaining between them. The CDR3 sequence is 15 residues long.

The chain joins TRBV9 to TRBJ2-1; TRBD1 might be the D (6 bases). The V end lost 2 bases, the J end lost 8 bases, and 17 bases lay between the germline ends. The CDR3 spans 15 residues. Germline CDR1 SGDLS, CDR2 YYNGEE. For the CDR3, the DNA is TGTGCCAGCAGCGTTGATCCGCTGGGGGCGGATGAGCAGTTCTTC. Translated: CASSVDPLGADEQFF.

The rearrangement joins TRBV29-1 to TRBJ2-3; 10 bases are shared with TRBD2. The V and J ends lost 8 bases and 3 bases, in that order; junction bases with no gene match: 5. From germline, CDR1 is SQVTM and CDR2 ANQGSEA. This CDR3 region has 13 residues. The CDR3 protein is CSHIAGGTDTQYF. The CDR3 DNA follows: TGCAGCCATATAGCGGGGGGTACAGATACGCAGTATTTT.

In DNA form, the CDR3 reads TGCGCCAGCAGCTTGTCGGCGGGAAGGGCTAATGAAAAACTGTTTTTT. Encoded protein: CASSLSAGRANEKLFF. This chain uses TRBV5-1 with TRBJ1-4; no reliable D call. Per the germline V gene, CDR1 is SGHRS and CDR2 is YFSETQ. V dropped 1 base and J dropped 3 bases, with 13 bases sitting between them. The CDR3 loop spans 16 amino acids.

The chain carries TRBV7-2 and TRBJ2-7; 8 nucleotides match TRBD1. After removal of 6 bases from V and 5 bases from J, the junction contained 12 bases not matched to a gene. This CDR3 is built from 15 residues. Looked up from germline, CDR1 is SGHTA and CDR2 is FQGNSA. The chain's CDR3 is CASSRTLDRANEQYF. For the CDR3, the DNA is TGTGCCAGCAGTCGTACACTGGACAGGGCCAACGAGCAGTACTTC.

The gene calls are TRBV7-9 and TRBJ1-4; 7 nucleotides align to TRBD1. The CDR3 runs 14 residues. V lost 8 bases and J lost 5; bases outside the gene matches: 8. Germline assignment: CDR1 SEHNR and CDR2 FQNEAQ (reference sequence). CDR3 sequence: CASPGGCENEKLFF. The DNA for the CDR3 is TGTGCCAGCCCAGGGGGATGCGAGAATGAAAAACTGTTTTTT.